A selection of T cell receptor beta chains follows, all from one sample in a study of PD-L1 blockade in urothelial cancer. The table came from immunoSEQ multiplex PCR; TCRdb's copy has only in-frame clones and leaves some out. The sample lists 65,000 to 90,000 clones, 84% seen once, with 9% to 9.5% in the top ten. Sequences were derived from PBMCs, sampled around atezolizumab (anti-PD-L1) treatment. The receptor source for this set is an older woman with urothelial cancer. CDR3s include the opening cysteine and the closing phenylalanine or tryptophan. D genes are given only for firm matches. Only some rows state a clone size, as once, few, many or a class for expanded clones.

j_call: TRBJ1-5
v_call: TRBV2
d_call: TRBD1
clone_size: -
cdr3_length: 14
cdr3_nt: TGTGCCAGCAATGGACAGGGGTTGTATCAGCCCCAGCATTTT
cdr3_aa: CASNGQGLYQPQHF

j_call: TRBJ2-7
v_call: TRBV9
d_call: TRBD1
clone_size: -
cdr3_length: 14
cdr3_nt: TGTGCCAGCAGCGGACAGGGGAGTGGCAACGAGCAGTACTTC
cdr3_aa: CASSGQGSGNEQYF

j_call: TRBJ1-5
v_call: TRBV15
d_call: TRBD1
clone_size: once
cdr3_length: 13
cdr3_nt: TGTGCCACCAGCAAGGGGGCCAATCAGCCCCAGCATTTT
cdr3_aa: CATSKGANQPQHF

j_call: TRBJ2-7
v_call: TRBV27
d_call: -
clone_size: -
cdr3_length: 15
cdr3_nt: TGTGCCAGCAGCTTCCTGTGGGGGGGCCTGTACGAGCAGTACTTC
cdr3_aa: CASSFLWGGLYEQYF

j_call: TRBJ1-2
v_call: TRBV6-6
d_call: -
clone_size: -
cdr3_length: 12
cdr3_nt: TGTGCCAGCAGTTACACCAGGGAAGGCTACACCTTC
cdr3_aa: CASSYTREGYTF

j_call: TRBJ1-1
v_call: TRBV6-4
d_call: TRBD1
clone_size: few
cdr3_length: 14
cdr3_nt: TGTGCCAGCAGAGATACAGGGGGCAGGACTGAAGCTTTCTTT
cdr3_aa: CASRDTGGRTEAFF

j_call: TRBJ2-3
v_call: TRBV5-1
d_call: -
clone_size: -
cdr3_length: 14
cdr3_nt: TGCGCCAGCAGTAGCGTTGGTAGCACAGATACGCAGTATTTT
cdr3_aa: CASSSVGSTDTQYF

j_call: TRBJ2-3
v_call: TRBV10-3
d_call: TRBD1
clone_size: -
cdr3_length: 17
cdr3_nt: TGTGCCATCAGTGACCATACTGGACAGGGTGGAACAGATACGCAGTATTTT
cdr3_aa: CAISDHTGQGGTDTQYF

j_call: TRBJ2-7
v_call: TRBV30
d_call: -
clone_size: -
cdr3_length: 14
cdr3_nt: TGTGCCTGGAAAGGGGGACGGAGCTCCTACGAGCAGTACTTC
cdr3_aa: CAWKGGRSSYEQYF

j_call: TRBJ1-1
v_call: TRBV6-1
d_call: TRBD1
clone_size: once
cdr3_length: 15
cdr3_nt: TGTGCCAGCAGCACGGGGACAGTCATGAACACTGAAGCTTTCTTT
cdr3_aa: CASSTGTVMNTEAFF

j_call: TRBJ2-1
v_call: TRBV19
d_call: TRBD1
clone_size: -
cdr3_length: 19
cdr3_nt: TGTGCCAGTAGTATCAACCGGCCCGGGGCAGGGGGTAACGACAATGAGCAGTTCTTC
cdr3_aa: CASSINRPGAGGNDNEQFF

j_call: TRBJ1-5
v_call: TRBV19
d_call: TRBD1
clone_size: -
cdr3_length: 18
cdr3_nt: TGTGCCAGTAGGCCCCCGGGACAGTCAACATATAGCAATCAGCCCCAGCATTTT
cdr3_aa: CASRPPGQSTYSNQPQHF